This T cell receptor beta chain was found in a study of regulatory T cells in long-lasting Graves disease. Study details: Antithyroid drug use was under 3 months in newly diagnosed Graves' patients.

Specified time point: newly diagnosed GD, antithyroid drugs for less than 3 months. Preparation of the TCR library used RNA extracted from PBMCs. Study-wide results and limits: Relative to newly diagnosed Graves' patients, persistent ones had lower TCR diversity.

Assembly of TCR beta libraries relied on iRepertoire HTBI primers together with Arm-PCR of CDR3 regions. Study processing details: In the combined samples, under 80 TRBV and more than twelve TRBJ segments were identified. TCRdb reprocessed the multiplex PCR reads via MiXCR and lists one record per CDR3 protein. TCRdb's processing, not the study's, gives the V and J calls here. The sample records 400,000 to 500,000 distinct CDR3 sequences, less than 15% being singletons. The CDR3 is 14 amino acids. V dropped 3 bases and J dropped 7; count of bases not matched to a gene: 5. Germline CDR1 is KGHDR and CDR2 is SFDVKD. Notes on this clonotype: Its cognate antigen is unknown.

The data also belong to a second study, concerning T cells in Graves' hyperthyroidism and ophthalmopathy. According to that study: The TCR CDR3 first-round RT-PCR relied on the HTBI primer set.

This receptor was obtained from a woman in her 50s with Graves disease. The gene calls are TRBV24-1 and TRBJ2-1, with 7 nucleotides matching TRBD1. Sequencing was performed on peripheral blood mononuclear cells (PBMCs), taken at new diagnosis, from a patient treated with antithyroid drugs. The CDR3 region has the DNA TGTGCCACCAGTGATCCGACAGGGCATAATGAGCAGTTCTTC. It specifies CATSDPTGHNEQFF.